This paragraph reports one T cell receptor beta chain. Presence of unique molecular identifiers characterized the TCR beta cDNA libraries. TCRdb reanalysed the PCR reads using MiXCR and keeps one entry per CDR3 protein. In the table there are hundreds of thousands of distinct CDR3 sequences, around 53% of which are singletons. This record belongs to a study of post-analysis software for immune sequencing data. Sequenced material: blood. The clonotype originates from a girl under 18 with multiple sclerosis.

The CDR3 DNA is TGCAGTGCTCCCGGGACTAGCGGGAGTGGGACAGATACGCAGTATTTT. Residues: CSAPGTSGSGTDTQYF. The chain recombines TRBV20-1 with TRBJ2-3; 14 nucleotides agree with TRBD2. This CDR3 is 16 amino acids long. CDR1 and CDR2 from the germline V gene are DFQATT and SNEGSKA (reference sequence). V was clipped by 5 bases and J by 3 bases; unmatched bases: 7.